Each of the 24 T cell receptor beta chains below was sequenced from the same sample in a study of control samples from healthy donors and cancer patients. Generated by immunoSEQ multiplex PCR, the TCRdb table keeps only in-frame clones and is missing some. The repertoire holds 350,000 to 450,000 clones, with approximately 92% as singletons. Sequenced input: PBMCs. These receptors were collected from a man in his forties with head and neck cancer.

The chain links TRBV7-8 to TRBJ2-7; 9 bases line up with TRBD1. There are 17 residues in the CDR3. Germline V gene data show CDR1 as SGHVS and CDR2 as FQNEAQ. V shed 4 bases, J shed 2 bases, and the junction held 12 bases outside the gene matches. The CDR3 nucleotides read TGTGCCAGCAGCTCTACCTCCGGGACAGGGTCTCCCTACGAGCAGTACTTC. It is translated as CASSSTSGTGSPYEQYF.

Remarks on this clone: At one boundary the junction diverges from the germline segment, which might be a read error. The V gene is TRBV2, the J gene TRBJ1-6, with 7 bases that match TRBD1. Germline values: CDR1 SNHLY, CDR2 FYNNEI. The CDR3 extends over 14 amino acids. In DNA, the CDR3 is TGTGCCAGCAGGGAAGACAGGGTTAATTCACCCCTCCACTTT. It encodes CASREDRVNSPLHF.

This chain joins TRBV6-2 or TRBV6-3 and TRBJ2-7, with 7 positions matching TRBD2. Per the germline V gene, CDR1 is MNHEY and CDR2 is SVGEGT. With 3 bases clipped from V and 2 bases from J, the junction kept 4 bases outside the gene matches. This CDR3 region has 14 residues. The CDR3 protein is CASSYTSATYEQYF. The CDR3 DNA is TGTGCCAGCAGTTATACTAGCGCAACCTACGAGCAGTACTTC.

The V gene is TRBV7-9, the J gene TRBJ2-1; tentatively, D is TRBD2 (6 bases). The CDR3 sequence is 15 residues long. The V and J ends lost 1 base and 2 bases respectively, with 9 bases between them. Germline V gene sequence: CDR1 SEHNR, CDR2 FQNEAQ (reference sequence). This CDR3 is CASSLDGSPYNEQFF. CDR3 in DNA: TGTGCCAGCAGCTTAGACGGGAGCCCCTACAATGAGCAGTTCTTC. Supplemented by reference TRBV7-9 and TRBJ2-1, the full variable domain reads DTGVSQNPRHKITKRGQNVTFRCDPISEHNRLYWYRQTLGQGPEFLTYFQNEAQLEKSRLLSDRFSAERPKGSFSTLEIQRTEQGDSAMYLCASSLDGSPYNEQFFGPGTRLTVL.

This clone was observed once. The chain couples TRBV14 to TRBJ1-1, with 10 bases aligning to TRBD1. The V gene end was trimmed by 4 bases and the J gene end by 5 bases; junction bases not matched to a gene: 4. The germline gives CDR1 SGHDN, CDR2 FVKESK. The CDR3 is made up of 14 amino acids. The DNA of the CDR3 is TGTGCCAGCAGCCTGGACAGGGGGATTACTGAAGCTTTCTTT. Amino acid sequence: CASSLDRGITEAFF.

The CDR3 region is CASSSRLTTRVTGELFF. The CDR3 DNA follows: TGTGCCAGCAGCTCACGACTGACTACCCGAGTCACCGGGGAGCTGTTTTTT. The gene calls are TRBV28 and TRBJ2-2, with D possibly matching TRBD2 (5 bases). The CDR3 has 17 amino acids. Per the germline V gene, CDR1 is MDHEN and CDR2 is SYDVKM. V shed 6 bases and J shed 4 bases, with 21 bases lying between them.

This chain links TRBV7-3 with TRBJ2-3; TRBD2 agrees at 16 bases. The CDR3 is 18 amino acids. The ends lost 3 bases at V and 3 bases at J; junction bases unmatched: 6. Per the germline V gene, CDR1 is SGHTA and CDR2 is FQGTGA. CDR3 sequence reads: CASSLEGLAGGPTDTQYF. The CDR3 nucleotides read TGTGCCAGCAGCTTGGAGGGACTAGCGGGAGGGCCAACAGATACGCAGTATTTT.

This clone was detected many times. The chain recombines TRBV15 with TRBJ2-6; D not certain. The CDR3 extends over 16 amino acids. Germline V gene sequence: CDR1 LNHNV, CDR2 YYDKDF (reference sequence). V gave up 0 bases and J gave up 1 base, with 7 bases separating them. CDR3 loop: CATSRDQESGANVLTF. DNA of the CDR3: TGTGCCACCAGCAGAGATCAGGAATCTGGGGCCAACGTCCTGACTTTC.

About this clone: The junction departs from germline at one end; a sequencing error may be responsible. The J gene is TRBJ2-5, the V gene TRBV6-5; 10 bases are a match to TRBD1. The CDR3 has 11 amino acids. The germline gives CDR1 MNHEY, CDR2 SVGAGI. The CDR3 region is CASSPGQGEHF. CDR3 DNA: TGTGCCAGCAGCCCCGGACAGGGGGAACACTTC.

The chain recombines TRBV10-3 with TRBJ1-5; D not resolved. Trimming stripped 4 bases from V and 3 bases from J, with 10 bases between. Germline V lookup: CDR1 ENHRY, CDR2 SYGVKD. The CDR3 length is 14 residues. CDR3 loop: CAISVDGLNQPQHF. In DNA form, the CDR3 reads TGTGCCATCAGTGTCGACGGCCTCAATCAGCCCCAGCATTTT.

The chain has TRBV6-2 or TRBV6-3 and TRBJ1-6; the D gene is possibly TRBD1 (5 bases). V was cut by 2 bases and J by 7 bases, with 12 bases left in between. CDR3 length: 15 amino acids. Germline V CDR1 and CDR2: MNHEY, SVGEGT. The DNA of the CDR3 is TGTGCCAGCAGTTACGATGCAGGGTTGAATTCACCCCTCCACTTT. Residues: CASSYDAGLNSPLHF.

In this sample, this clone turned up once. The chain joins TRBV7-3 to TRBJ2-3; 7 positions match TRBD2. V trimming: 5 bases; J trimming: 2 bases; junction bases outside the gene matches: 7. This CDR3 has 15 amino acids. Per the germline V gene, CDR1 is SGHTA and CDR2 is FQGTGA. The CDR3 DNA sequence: TGTGCCAGCAGCATTACCGGGACTACCACAGATACGCAGTATTTT. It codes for CASSITGTTTDTQYF.

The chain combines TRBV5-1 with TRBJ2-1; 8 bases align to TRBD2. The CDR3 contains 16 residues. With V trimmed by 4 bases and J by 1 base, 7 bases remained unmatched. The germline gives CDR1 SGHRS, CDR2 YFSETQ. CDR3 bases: TGCGCCAGCAGCAATTCTAGCGGGTGGTCCTACAATGAGCAGTTCTTC. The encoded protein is CASSNSSGWSYNEQFF.

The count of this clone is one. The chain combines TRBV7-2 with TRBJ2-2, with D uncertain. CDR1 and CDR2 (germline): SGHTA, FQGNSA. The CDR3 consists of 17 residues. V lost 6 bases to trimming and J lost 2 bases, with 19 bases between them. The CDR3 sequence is CASSNKRAPANTGELFF. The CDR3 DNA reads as TGTGCCAGCAGTAACAAACGGGCGCCCGCCAACACCGGGGAGCTGTTTTTT. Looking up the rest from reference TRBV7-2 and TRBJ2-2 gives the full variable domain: GAGVSQSPSNKVTEKGKDVELRCDPISGHTALYWYRQSLGQGLEFLIYFQGNSAPDKSGLPSDRFSAERTGGSVSTLTIQRTQQEDSAVYLCASSNKRAPANTGELFFGEGSRLTVL.

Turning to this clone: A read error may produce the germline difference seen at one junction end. CDR3 nucleotide sequence: TGTGCCAGCAGTTACTCAGGGCAGAATAACGATGGCTACACCTTC. This gives the protein CASSYSGQNNDGYTF. The J gene is TRBJ1-2, the V gene TRBV6-5; no clear D. Looked up from germline, CDR1 is MNHEY and CDR2 is SVGAGI. CDR3 length: 15 amino acids.

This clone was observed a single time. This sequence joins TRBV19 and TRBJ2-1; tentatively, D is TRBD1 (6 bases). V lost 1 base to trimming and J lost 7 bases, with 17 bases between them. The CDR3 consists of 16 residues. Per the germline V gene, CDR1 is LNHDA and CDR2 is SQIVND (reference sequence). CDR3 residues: CASSIVSGGPINEQFF. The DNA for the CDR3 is TGTGCCAGTAGTATAGTTTCTGGGGGCCCCATTAATGAGCAGTTCTTC.

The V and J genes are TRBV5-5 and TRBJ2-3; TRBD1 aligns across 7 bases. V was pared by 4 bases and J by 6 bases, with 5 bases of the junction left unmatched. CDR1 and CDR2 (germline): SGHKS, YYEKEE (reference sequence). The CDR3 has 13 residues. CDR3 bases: TGTGCCAGCAGCCCCAGGGGGATGGATACGCAGTATTTT. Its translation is CASSPRGMDTQYF.

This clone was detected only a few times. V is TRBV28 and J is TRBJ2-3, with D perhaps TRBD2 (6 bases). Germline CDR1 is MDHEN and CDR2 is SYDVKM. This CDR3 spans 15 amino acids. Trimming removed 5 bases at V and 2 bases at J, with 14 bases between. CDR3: CASSAPSALTDTQYF. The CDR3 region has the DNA TGTGCCAGCAGTGCACCTAGCGCTCTCACAGATACGCAGTATTTT.

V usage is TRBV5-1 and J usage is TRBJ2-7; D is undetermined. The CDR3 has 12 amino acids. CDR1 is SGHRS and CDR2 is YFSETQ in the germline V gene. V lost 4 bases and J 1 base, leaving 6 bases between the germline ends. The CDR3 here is CASSLFSYEQYF. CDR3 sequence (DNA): TGCGCCAGCAGCCTGTTTTCCTACGAGCAGTACTTC.

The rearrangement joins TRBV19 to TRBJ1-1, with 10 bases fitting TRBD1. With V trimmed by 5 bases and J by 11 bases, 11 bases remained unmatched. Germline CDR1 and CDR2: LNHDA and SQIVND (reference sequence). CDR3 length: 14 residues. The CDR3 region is CASSSGTGAKGAFF. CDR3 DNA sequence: TGTGCCAGTAGTTCCGGGACAGGGGCTAAAGGGGCTTTCTTT. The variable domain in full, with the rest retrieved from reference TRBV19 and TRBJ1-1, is DGGITQSPKYLFRKEGQNVTLSCEQNLNHDAMYWYRQDPGQGLRLIYYSQIVNDFQKGDIAEGYSVSREKKESFPLTVTSAQKNPTAFYLCASSSGTGAKGAFFGQGTRLTVV.

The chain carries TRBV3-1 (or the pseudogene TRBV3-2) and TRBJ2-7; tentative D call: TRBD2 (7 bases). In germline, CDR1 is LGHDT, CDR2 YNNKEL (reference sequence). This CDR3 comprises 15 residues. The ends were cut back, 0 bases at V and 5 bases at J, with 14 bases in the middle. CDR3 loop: CASSQDWGGADEQYF. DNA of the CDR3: TGTGCCAGCAGCCAAGATTGGGGGGGGGCCGACGAGCAGTACTTC.

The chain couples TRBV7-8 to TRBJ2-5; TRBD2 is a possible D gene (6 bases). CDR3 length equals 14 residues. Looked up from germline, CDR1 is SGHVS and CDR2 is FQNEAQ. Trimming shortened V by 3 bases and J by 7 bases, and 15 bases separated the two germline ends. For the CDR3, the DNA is TGTGCCAGCAGCTTTCGGAGGGTTGAGGGGACCCAGTACTTC. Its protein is CASSFRRVEGTQYF.

CDR3 DNA sequence: TGTGCCAGCAGTAGCCAACTAGCAAATTACAATGAGCAGTTCTTC. It is translated as CASSSQLANYNEQFF. The rearrangement links TRBV7-3 to TRBJ2-1, with D perhaps matching TRBD2 (6 bases). The CDR3 consists of 15 residues. Trimming took off 6 bases at V and 4 bases at J, with 16 bases between the two ends. Germline lookup yields CDR1 SGHTA and CDR2 FQGTGA.

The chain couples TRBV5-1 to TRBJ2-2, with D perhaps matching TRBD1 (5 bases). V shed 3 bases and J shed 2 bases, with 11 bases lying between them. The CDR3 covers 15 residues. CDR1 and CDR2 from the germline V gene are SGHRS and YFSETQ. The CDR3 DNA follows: TGCGCCAGCAGCTCAAGGGGTGTAAACACCGGGGAGCTGTTTTTT. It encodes CASSSRGVNTGELFF.